The 14 T cell receptor beta chains presented below share a single source sample, sequenced in a study of identical twins. TCRdb fed the 5' RACE reads into MiXCR, producing one record per CDR3 protein. The data hold approximately 700,000 distinct CDR3 sequences, with over 5% observed a single time. The sample taken for sequencing was naive T cells sorted from blood. Source of these receptors: a man younger than 30 in good health.

This clonotype has ten or more counts. The chain couples TRBV29-1 to TRBJ2-3; 10 nucleotides align to TRBD2. V dropped 0 bases and J dropped 2; count of bases not matched to a gene: 5. The length of the CDR3 is 16 residues. Germline CDR1 SQVTM, CDR2 ANQGSEA. The CDR3 sequence is CSVEDLLAGFTDTQYF. CDR3 bases: TGCAGCGTTGAAGATCTACTAGCGGGGTTCACAGATACGCAGTATTTT.

This clonotype has at least ten counts. V gene TRBV6-1 combines with J gene TRBJ2-7; D gene ambiguous. This CDR3 is 14 amino acids long. The germline V and J ends were trimmed by 6 bases and 1 base, with 13 bases remaining between them. CDR1 is MNHNS, CDR2 SASEGT, per germline. CDR3 DNA: TGTGCCAGCAGGGGGTCTTCCAGGTCCTACGAGCAGTACGTC. As protein: CASRGSSRSYEQYV.

In its sample, this clonotype was seen many times. The chain couples TRBV6-5 to TRBJ1-5; D is possibly TRBD1 (6 bases). With 2 bases removed from V and 4 bases from J, the gap between germline ends came to 18 bases. Germline values: CDR1 MNHEY, CDR2 SVGAGI. The CDR3 has 17 residues. CDR3 in amino acids: CASSYTNPGVSNQPQHF. CDR3 nucleotide sequence: TGTGCCAGCAGTTACACGAACCCAGGGGTGTCAAATCAGCCCCAGCATTTT.

This clonotype was seen more than once but under ten times. This chain joins TRBV6-2 or TRBV6-3 and TRBJ2-7, with TRBD2 as a possible D gene (5 bases). The CDR3 is 13 residues long. The V gene's germline CDR1 is MNHEY and CDR2 SVGEGT. The CDR3 nucleotides read TGTGCTACCCGGATAGCGAGAACCTACGAGCAGTACGTC. Translation gives CATRIARTYEQYV.

Many counts were recorded for this clonotype. The gene calls are TRBV6-2 or TRBV6-3 and TRBJ2-1, with 8 bases lining up with TRBD2. The CDR3 consists of 17 residues. The J segment lost 1 base and the V segment lost 6 bases, leaving 11 bases of the junction unmatched. Germline-derived CDR1 and CDR2 are MNHEY and SVGEGT. This chain's CDR3 is CASRLPFERESYNEQFF. In DNA, the CDR3 is TGTGCCAGCAGACTCCCTTTTGAGCGGGAGTCCTACAATGAGCAGTTCTTC.

The genes are TRBV28 and TRBJ2-7, with no clear D. V was cut by 1 base and J by 3 bases, with 7 bases left in between. Germline V gene data show CDR1 as MDHEN and CDR2 as SYDVKM. The CDR3 has 13 residues. CDR3 DNA sequence: TGTGCCAGCAGTTTATCGGACCGCTACGAGCAGTACTTC. Protein product: CASSLSDRYEQYF.

This clonotype was seen at least ten times. This CDR3 reads CASSFGQGGGSPLHF. CDR3 coding DNA: TGCGCCAGCAGCTTCGGACAGGGCGGGGGTTCACCCCTCCACTTT. The chain couples TRBV5-1 to TRBJ1-6; 8 positions match TRBD1. The ends lost 2 bases at V and 9 bases at J; junction bases unmatched: 7. CDR1 and CDR2 (germline): SGHRS, YFSETQ. CDR3 length: 15 amino acids.

The rearrangement uses TRBV7-2 and TRBJ2-2; 7 bases agree with TRBD1. The CDR3 totals 13 residues. Germline trimming cut 4 bases from V and 7 bases from J; bases unmatched to any gene: 3. CDR1 SGHTA and CDR2 FQGNSA come from the germline V gene. CDR3 sequence: CASSSDRVGELFF. CDR3 DNA: TGTGCCAGCAGCTCCGACAGGGTCGGGGAGCTGTTTTTT.

This clonotype was detected ten times or more. The chain couples TRBV5-1 to TRBJ2-3, with D unclear. Germline assignment: CDR1 SGHRS and CDR2 YFSETQ. The CDR3 length is 12 residues. Trimming cost V 6 bases and J 3 bases, with 8 bases left between them. CDR3 residues: CASIAGTDTQYF. In DNA, the CDR3 is TGCGCCAGCATCGCTGGGACAGATACGCAGTATTTT. Based on the CDR3 plus reference TRBV5-1 and TRBJ2-3, the full variable domain is KAGVTQTPRYLIKTRGQQVTLSCSPISGHRSVSWYQQTPGQGLQFLFEYFSETQRNKGNFPGRFSGRQFSNSRSEMNVSTLELGDSALYLCASIAGTDTQYFGPGTRLTVL.

The sample holds many counts of this clonotype. This chain links TRBV12-3 or TRBV12-4 with TRBJ2-1; D perhaps matches TRBD1 (5 bases). Trimming took off 4 bases at V and 4 bases at J, with 17 bases between the two ends. The CDR3 is made up of 16 amino acids. For the CDR3, the DNA is TGTGCCAGCAGTTCCTCAAGGGGTTCTAGGTACAATGAGCAGTTCTTC. Translation: CASSSSRGSRYNEQFF.

This rearrangement joins TRBV3-1 to TRBJ2-5, with 8 bases that match TRBD1. The V gene's germline CDR1 is LGHDT and CDR2 YNNKEL (reference sequence). Germline trimming cut 1 base from V and 2 bases from J; bases unmatched to any gene: 6. This CDR3 spans 16 amino acids. In DNA form, the CDR3 reads TGTGCCAGCAGCCAAGGCAGGGGGCGCGTTCAAGAGACCCAGTACTTC. Translating it yields CASSQGRGRVQETQYF.

This clonotype appeared a few times. The chain is built from TRBV27 and TRBJ2-7; unclear D gene. Trimming shortened V by 5 bases and J by 1 base, and 9 bases separated the two germline ends. The CDR3 is made up of 13 amino acids. Germline CDR1 MNHEY, CDR2 SMNVEV (reference sequence). CDR3 sequence: CASSPLDSYEQYF. The CDR3 nucleotides read TGTGCCAGCAGTCCACTCGATTCCTACGAGCAGTACTTC.

This clonotype has only a few counts. This sequence joins TRBV29-1 and TRBJ2-3; 10 nucleotides align to TRBD1. Trimming cost V 7 bases and J 4 bases; bases outside gene matches: 8. CDR3 size: 14 residues. Per the germline V gene, CDR1 is SQVTM and CDR2 is ANQGSEA. CDR3 region: CSAPRQGASDTQYF. Written as DNA, the CDR3 is TGCAGCGCCCCGAGACAGGGGGCCTCAGATACGCAGTATTTT.

The chain links TRBV6-2 or TRBV6-3 to TRBJ2-7; no clear D gene. The V and J ends lost 8 bases and 0 bases respectively, with 11 bases between them. Looked up from germline, CDR1 is MNHEY and CDR2 is SVGEGT. The CDR3 sequence is 13 residues long. The CDR3 nucleotides read TGTGCCAGCGCGATTGGCTTCTCCTACGAGCAGTACTTC. Protein product: CASAIGFSYEQYF.